A few counts support the clone carrying this T cell receptor (beta chain). This sample was included in a study of early T cells in non-severe SARS-CoV-2 infection. About the research overall: Sequencing was performed on bulk RNA from unsorted whole blood, leaving chains unpaired.

Unique molecular identifiers tagged individual cDNA molecules. TCRdb passed the 5' RACE reads through MiXCR, listing each CDR3 protein once. This sample has roughly 56,000 distinct CDR3 sequences; about 9.3% occur once, and the top ten carry 1.2%. The germline V gene encodes CDR1 SGHNT and CDR2 YYREEE (reference sequence). This CDR3 comprises 15 residues. The germline V and J ends were trimmed by 1 base and 5 bases, with 10 bases remaining between them. The source material was whole blood. The chain has TRBV5-4 and TRBJ1-6, with D possibly TRBD1 on 6 matching bases. The sequence derives from an adult who was a healthcare worker with PCR-confirmed SARS-CoV-2 infection or an uninfected control (not recorded which). CDR3 sequence reads: CASSLKNRDNSPLHF. In nucleotides, the CDR3 is TGTGCCAGCAGCTTGAAGAACAGGGATAATTCACCCCTCCACTTT.